The following is a T cell receptor (beta chain) sequence with its context. Thyroid surgery took place with no prior treatment in any patient. This record comes from a study of metastatic and nonmetastatic thyroid tumors. The J segment lost 6 bases and the V segment lost 8 bases, leaving 3 bases of the junction unmatched. From germline, CDR1 is LNHDA and CDR2 SQIVND (reference sequence). This CDR3 region has 14 residues. Original methodology: The study built a papillary thyroid cancer distant-metastasis classifier from CDR3 differences across clinicopathological groups. TCRdb re-analyzed the PCR reads through MiXCR. Here the V and J calls rest on TCRdb's processing, not on the authors' analysis. This sample has some 19,000 clones, with 20% found just once.

The receptor was isolated from a female donor with papillary thyroid cancer or a benign thyroid nodule (not recorded which). Some clones in this sample may be carry-over from other donors' samples. Sequences were obtained from blood. The V call is TRBV19, the J call TRBJ1-6; 11 positions match TRBD1. CDR3 in amino acids: CASAGTGGNSPLHF. The CDR3 DNA follows: TGTGCCAGTGCCGGGACAGGGGGTAATTCACCCCTCCACTTT.